Listed below are T cell receptor beta chains from one sample, sequenced in a study of identical twins. Each CDR3 protein is one row after TCRdb ran MiXCR on the 5' RACE reads. This sample has 1.5 million to 2 million distinct CDR3 sequences, with less than 35% found just once. The sequenced material came from cord blood. These receptor sequences come from a newborn girl in good health. CDR3s include the opening cysteine and the closing phenylalanine or tryptophan. D genes are given only for firm matches. Rows may omit the clone size; those that give it use once, few, many or a size class.

>.|TRBV20-1|.|TRBJ1-1
TGCAGTGCTCCCGGCTCCGGGGGGCCGACCTTGGGCACTGAAGCTTTCTTT
CSAPGSGGPTLGTEAFF
>.|TRBV12-3/TRBV12-4|.|TRBJ2-2
TGTGCCAGCAGTTTACTAGCTCACACCGGGGAGCTGTTTTTT
CASSLLAHTGELFF
>.|TRBV10-3|.|TRBJ2-7
TGTGCCATCAGGCCACGGGACGTTCCCTACGAGCAGTACTTC
CAIRPRDVPYEQYF
>.|TRBV4-1|few|TRBJ2-1
TGCGCCAGCAGCCAAGAATGGGGACAGCAGTTCTTC
CASSQEWGQQFF
>.|TRBV29-1|many|TRBJ2-5
TGCAGCGTTGGTGGACTCCACCAAGAGACCCAGTACTTC
CSVGGLHQETQYF
>.|TRBV20-1|.|TRBJ1-1
TGCAGTGCTAGGGTCAGGTCGAACACTGAAGCTTTCTTT
CSARVRSNTEAFF
>.|TRBV6-1|many|TRBJ2-3
TGTGCCAGCAGTGAGGTCGGGAGCACAGATACGCAGTATTTT
CASSEVGSTDTQYF
>.|TRBV3-1|many|TRBJ2-5
TGTGCCAGCAGCCAAGAGCGAGAGACCCAGTACTTC
CASSQERETQYF
>.|TRBV19|.|TRBJ1-5
TGTGCCAGTACCCCTAGGGTAGGGACGAATCAGCCCCAGCATTTT
CASTPRVGTNQPQHF
>TRBD1|TRBV7-6|.|TRBJ2-7
TGTGCCAGCAGCTCCATCACAGGGGGCCACGAGCAGTACTTC
CASSSITGGHEQYF
>TRBD1|TRBV6-1|.|TRBJ2-7
TGTGCCAGCAGTGGACAGGGGAAGGACGAGCAGTACTTC
CASSGQGKDEQYF
>TRBD1|TRBV27|.|TRBJ1-6
TGTGCCAGCAGTCCCAGGACAGGGCGGTTTTCACCCCTCCACTTT
CASSPRTGRFSPLHF
>TRBD1|TRBV7-9|few|TRBJ1-2
TGTGCCAGCAGCAATGGACAGGGGAGGTACTATGGCTACACCTTC
CASSNGQGRYYGYTF
>TRBD1|TRBV27|few|TRBJ1-1
TGTGCCAGCAGTCCGCGGGACAGGGGGCTTTCGAACACTGAAGCTTTCTTT
CASSPRDRGLSNTEAFF
>TRBD1|TRBV29-1|few|TRBJ2-7
TGCAGCGTTGTGGCGCTAGGACAGGGGGAGTACGAGCAGTACTTC
CSVVALGQGEYEQYF
>.|TRBV20-1|.|TRBJ2-1
TGCAGTGCGGCGGGACTCCCGTATGGGTACAATGAGCAGTTCTTC
CSAAGLPYGYNEQFF
>TRBD2|TRBV4-2|.|TRBJ2-3
TGTGCCAGCAGCCAAGAATTTAAGGCTAGCGGGATGGCGCAGTATTTT
CASSQEFKASGMAQYF
>TRBD1|TRBV5-1|.|TRBJ1-3
TGCGCCAGCAGCTTGGTACCCCAGGACAGGGGCGATAAAAACACCATATATTTT
CASSLVPQDRGDKNTIYF
>.|TRBV21-1|.|TRBJ2-3
TGTGCCAGCAGCCCGAGTTTATGGGGGGCAGATACGCAGTATTTT
CASSPSLWGADTQYF
>TRBD1|TRBV6-1|.|TRBJ1-5
TGTGCCAGCAGTAAGGACAGGGGTAGCAATCAGCCCCAGCATTTT
CASSKDRGSNQPQHF
>TRBD2|TRBV3-1|.|TRBJ2-1
TGTGCCAGCAGCCCCCAGGGACTAGCCAGTGAGCAGTTCTTC
CASSPQGLASEQFF
>.|TRBV27|.|TRBJ2-5
TGTGCCAGCAGTTTATCGGTGAGGTGGGGACGGCAAGAGACCCAGTACTTC
CASSLSVRWGRQETQYF
>TRBD2|TRBV29-1|.|TRBJ2-1
TGCAGCGTTGTACAAGGACTAGCGGGGGGGCCGAGGCTTGAGCAGTTCTTC
CSVVQGLAGGPRLEQFF
>TRBD1|TRBV5-1|.|TRBJ1-1
TGCGCCAGCCCAGGGGGGGAGAACACTGAAGCTTTCTTT
CASPGGENTEAFF